Described below is a single T cell receptor beta chain sequence and its context. This sample stems from a study of cytomegalovirus exposure and HLA in healthy donors. The CDR3 length is 17 residues. Between the trimmed V and J ends, which lost 0 bases and 8 bases, there was a span of 20 bases. Germline CDR1 SGHRS, CDR2 YFSETQ. PCR primers comprised 60 Vbeta and 13 Jbeta primers. Sequencing was performed with immunoSEQ multiplex PCR; in TCRdb, only in-frame clones are kept and a portion is missing. The sample lists roughly 130,000 clones, approximately 70% occurring once. The chain is built from TRBV5-1 and TRBJ1-4, with no clear D. The sample taken for sequencing was PBMCs. The clonotype originates from a woman aged 55-70 years in good health and CMV-seropositive. CDR3 in DNA: TGCGCCAGCAGCTTGGGGGCGCTCGGTCCCACGGGGGAAAAACTGTTTTTT. Translated: CASSLGALGPTGEKLFF.